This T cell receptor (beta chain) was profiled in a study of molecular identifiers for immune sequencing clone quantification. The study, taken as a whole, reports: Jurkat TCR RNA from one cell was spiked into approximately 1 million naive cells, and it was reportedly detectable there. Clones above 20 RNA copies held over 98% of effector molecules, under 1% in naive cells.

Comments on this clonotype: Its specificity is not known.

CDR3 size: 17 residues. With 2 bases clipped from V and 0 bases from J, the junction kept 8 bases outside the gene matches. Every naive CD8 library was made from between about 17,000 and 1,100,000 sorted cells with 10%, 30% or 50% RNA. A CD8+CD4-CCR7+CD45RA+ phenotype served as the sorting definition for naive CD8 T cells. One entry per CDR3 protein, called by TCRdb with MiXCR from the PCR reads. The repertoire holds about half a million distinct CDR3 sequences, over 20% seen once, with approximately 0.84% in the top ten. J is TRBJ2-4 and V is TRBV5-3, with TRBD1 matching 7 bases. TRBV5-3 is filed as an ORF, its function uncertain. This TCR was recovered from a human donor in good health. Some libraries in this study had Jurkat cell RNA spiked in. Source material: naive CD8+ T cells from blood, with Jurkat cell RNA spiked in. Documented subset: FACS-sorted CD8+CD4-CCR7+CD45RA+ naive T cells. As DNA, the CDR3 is TGTGCCAGAAGCTTTAAGAGACAGGGTCAAGCCAAAAACATTCAGTACTTC. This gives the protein CARSFKRQGQAKNIQYF.